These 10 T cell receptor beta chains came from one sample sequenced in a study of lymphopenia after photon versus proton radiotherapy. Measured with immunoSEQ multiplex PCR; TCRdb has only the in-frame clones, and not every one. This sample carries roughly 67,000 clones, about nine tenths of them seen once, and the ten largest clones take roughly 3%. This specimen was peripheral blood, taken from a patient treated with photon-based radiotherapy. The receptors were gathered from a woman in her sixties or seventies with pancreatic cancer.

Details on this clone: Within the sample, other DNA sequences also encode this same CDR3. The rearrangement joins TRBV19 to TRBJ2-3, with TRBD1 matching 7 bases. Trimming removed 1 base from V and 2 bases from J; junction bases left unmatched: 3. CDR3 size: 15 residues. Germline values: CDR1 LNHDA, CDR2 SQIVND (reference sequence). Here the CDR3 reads CASSIGDSSTDTQYF. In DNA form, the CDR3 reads TGTGCCAGTAGTATAGGGGACAGTTCCACAGATACGCAGTATTTT.

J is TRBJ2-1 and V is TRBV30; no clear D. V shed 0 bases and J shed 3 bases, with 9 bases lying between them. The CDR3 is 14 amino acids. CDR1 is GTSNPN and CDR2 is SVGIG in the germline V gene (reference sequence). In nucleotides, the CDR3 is TGTGCCTGGAGTGTAGCCAGTATCTACAATGAGCAGTTCTTC. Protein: CAWSVASIYNEQFF.

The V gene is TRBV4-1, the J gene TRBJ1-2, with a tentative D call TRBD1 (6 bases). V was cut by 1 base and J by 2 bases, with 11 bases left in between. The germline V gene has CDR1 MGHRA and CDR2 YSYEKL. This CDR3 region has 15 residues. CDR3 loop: CASSQGEGGNYGYTF. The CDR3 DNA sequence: TGCGCCAGCAGCCAAGGAGAGGGGGGGAACTATGGCTACACCTTC.

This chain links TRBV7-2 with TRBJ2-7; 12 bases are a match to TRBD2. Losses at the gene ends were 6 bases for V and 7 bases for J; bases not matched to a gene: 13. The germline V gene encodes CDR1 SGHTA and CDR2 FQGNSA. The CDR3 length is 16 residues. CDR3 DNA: TGTGCCAGCAGTCGTGGGGGTACTAGCGGGAGGCATGAGCAGTACTTC. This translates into CASSRGGTSGRHEQYF.

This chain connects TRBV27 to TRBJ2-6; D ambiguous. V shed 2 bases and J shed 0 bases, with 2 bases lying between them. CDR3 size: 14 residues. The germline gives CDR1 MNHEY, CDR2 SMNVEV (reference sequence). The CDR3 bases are TGTGCCAGCAGTTTAAGCTCTGGGGCCAACGTCCTGACTTTC. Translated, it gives CASSLSSGANVLTF.

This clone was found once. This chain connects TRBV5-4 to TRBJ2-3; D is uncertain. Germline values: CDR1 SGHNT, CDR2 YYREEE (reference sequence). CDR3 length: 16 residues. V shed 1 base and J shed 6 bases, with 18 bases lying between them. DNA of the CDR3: TGTGCCAGCAGCTTGTTAGGTTCACTCCCTAAGGATACGCAGTATTTT. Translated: CASSLLGSLPKDTQYF.

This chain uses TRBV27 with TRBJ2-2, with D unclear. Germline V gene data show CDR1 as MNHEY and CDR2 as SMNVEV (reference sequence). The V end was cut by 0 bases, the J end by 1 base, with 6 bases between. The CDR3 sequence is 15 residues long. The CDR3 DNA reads TGTGCCAGCAGTTTATCTCCGGTGAACACCGGGGAGCTGTTTTTT. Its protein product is CASSLSPVNTGELFF.

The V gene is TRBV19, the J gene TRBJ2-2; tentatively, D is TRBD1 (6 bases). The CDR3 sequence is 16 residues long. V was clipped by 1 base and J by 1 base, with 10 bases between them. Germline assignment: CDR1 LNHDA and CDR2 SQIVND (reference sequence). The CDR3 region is CASSIAGTRNTGELFF. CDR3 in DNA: TGTGCCAGTAGTATAGCGGGGACAAGGAACACCGGGGAGCTGTTTTTT.

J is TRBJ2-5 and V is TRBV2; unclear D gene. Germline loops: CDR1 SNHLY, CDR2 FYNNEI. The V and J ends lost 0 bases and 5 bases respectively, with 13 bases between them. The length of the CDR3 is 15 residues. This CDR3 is CASSEARGVGETQYF. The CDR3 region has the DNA TGTGCCAGCAGTGAAGCGCGTGGGGTCGGGGAGACCCAGTACTTC.

The CDR3 region has the DNA TGTGCCAGCAGTGGTCAGGGTCCCGGGGAGCTGTTTTTT. Translated, it gives CASSGQGPGELFF. The chain joins TRBV6-1 to TRBJ2-2, with TRBD1 as a possible D gene (5 bases). CDR1 is MNHNS, CDR2 SASEGT, per germline. The V gene lost 4 bases and the J gene lost 6 bases, with 9 bases spanning the gap. The CDR3 loop spans 13 amino acids.